This TCR beta chain was identified in a study of CD8+ T cells in alopecia areata (dated by TCRdb to the late 2010s). Regarding the research as a whole: Treated patients were enrolled in an open-label pilot trial of oral tofacitinib at 5 to 10 mg twice daily for moderate-to-severe alopecia areata. Patients received tofacitinib for 6 to 18 months and were then followed off drug for 6 months to check for delayed response and recurrence. For the treated patients, the SALT score, which quantifies what percentage of scalp surface area is affected, served as the measure of disease severity. High-throughput TCRbeta sequencing was used to examine T cell clonal expansion in alopecia areata in both the C3H/HeJ mouse model and human patients. Human TCRbeta sequencing covered scalp tissue and sorted CD4+ and CD8+ peripheral blood T cells from patchy and totalis/universalis alopecia areata patients and healthy controls. Biopsies were taken from tofacitinib-treated patients at baseline and again at 4 and 24 weeks into treatment, and several of those patients also had a later scalp biopsy. Scalp clonality was compared across normal scalp (n=4), patchy alopecia areata scalp (n=8), and alopecia totalis/universalis scalp (n=8). RNA was extracted with the PAXgene miRNA kit for fixed scalp, the miRNeasy kit for PBMCs, and the RNeasy kit for mouse skin. immunoSEQ multiplex PCR using 35 Vbeta forward primers and 13 Jbeta reverse primers was used to amplify TCRbeta CDR3 regions.

What this sample's time point label stands for: around 24 weeks on oral tofacitinib. In the paper's terms, the treatment or condition label means: oral pan-JAK inhibitor, 5-10 mg twice daily. Lesional scalp punch biopsies and peripheral blood were obtained from alopecia areata patients. PBMCs were isolated by density centrifugation and stained for CD3, CD4 and CD8, after which CD4+ and CD8+ T cells were sorted on a FACSAria. Taken from cysteine to phenylalanine, the CDR3 has 16 residues. Only the CDR3 part of the read is kept: 48 bases, read in frame from the first base. V drops 8 bases and J drops 4 bases, leaving 18 bases in between. CDR1 and CDR2 are read off the germline V gene (reference sequence) as MNHEY and SMNVEV. Libraries were constructed by the immunoSEQ multiplex PCR assay. RNA was extracted from all samples and reverse transcribed into cDNA as template for TCR sequencing. SuperScript III was used to make first-strand cDNA, primed with a 2:1 mix of oligo-dT and random hexamers. A synthetic immune receptor repertoire was used to measure amplification bias, and any remaining bias was corrected computationally. As for how the authors treated the data: Raw reads were preprocessed to remove errors, and CDR3 was defined according to IMGT conventions as the region from the conserved cysteine to phenylalanine. Clonality was computed by normalizing Shannon entropy by log2 of the number of productive unique TCRs and subtracting the result from 1. CD4 or CD8 identity of scalp clones was inferred by cross-referencing scalp TCRbeta sequences with sorted blood CD4 and CD8 repertoires. This immuneACCESS table, as held by TCRdb, lists in-frame sequences with V and J called but not all clones. Of the missing ones, under half trace to an unresolved V gene in checked studies; the others have no known cause. V, J and clone size reflect that table, while D and trimming were determined from the DNA. In all, the sample holds around 100,000 clones, and less than 60% of those were seen once. Of the sample, about 3.4% falls within the top ten clones.

The investigation overall reported the following: Because the treated cohort was small and had only one nonresponder, larger studies are needed to examine links between baseline CD8+ expansion and response. During tofacitinib treatment, many expanded lesional clones remained in scalp and blood, and this persistence may partly explain relapse after treatment is stopped. Unlike mouse skin, which is dominated by gammadelta T cells, normal human skin has resident alphabeta T cells that are also sequenced, and this complicates analysis of the scalp TCR repertoire. Compared with mice, TCR sequences shared between patients were less clear, possibly partly because of HLA diversity across the patient population. Lesional scalp, especially in alopecia totalis/universalis, showed higher clonality and more expanded CD8+ clones than normal scalp, suggesting antigenic drive. Tofacitinib significantly lowered scalp clonality and the number of expanded CD8+ clones among the top 100 scalp clones.

Points on this clone: What this receptor recognizes is not known. Base qualities are not provided; no much larger clone lies one nucleotide away.

The input for sequencing was CD4+ T cells sorted from blood, taken at week 24, from a patient treated with tofacitinib. The V and J genes are TRBV27 and TRBJ1-6; no D segment can be confidently identified. The receptor's source is a human donor with alopecia areata. The DNA is TGTGCCAGCGCCGAGTTCCACCGGGCGTATAATTCACCCCTCCACTTT. The encoded protein is CASAEFHRAYNSPLHF.